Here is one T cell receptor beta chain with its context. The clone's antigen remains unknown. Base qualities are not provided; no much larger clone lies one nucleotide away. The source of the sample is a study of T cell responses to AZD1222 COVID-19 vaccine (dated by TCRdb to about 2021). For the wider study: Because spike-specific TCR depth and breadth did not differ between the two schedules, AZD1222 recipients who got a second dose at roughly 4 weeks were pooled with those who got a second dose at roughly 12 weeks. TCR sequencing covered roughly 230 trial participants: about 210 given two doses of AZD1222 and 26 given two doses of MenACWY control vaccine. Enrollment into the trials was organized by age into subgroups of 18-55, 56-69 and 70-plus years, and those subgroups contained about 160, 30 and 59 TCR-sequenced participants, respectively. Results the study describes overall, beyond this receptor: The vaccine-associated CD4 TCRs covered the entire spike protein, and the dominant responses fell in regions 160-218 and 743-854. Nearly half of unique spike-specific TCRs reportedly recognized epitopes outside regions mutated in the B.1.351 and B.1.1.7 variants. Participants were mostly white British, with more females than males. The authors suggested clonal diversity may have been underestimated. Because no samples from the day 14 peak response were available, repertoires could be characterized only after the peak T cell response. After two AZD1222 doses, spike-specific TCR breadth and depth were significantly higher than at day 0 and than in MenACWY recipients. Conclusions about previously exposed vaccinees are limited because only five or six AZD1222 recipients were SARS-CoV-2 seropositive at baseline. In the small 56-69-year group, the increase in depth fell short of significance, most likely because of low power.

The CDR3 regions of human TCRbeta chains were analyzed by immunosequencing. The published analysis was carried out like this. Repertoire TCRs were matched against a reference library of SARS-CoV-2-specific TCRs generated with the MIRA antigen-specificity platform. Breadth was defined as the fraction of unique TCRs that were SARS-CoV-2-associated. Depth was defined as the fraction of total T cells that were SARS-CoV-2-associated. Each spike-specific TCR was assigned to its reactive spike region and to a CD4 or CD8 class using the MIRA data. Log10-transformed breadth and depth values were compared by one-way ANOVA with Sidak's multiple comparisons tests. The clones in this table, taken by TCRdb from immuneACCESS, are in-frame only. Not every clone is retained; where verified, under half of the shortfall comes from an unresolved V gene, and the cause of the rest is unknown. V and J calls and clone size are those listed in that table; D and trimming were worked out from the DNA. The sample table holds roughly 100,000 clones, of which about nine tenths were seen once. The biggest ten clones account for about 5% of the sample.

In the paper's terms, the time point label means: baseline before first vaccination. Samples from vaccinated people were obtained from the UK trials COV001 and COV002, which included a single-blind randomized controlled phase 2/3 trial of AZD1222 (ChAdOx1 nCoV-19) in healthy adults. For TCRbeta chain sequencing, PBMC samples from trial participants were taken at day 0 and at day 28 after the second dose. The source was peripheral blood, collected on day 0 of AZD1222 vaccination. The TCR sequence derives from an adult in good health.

This receptor has the CDR3 CASSMGQRVYTF. The DNA reads as follows: TGCGCCAGCAGCATGGGACAGCGCGTCTACACCTTC. This chain joins TRBV5-1 to TRBJ1-2; the central 7 bases match TRBD1. The CDR3 numbers 12 residues from cysteine through phenylalanine. Just CDR3 DNA is preserved here, 36 bases in frame from base 1. V ends up 4 bases short and J 10 bases short, with an unmatched junction base count of 7. The germline V gene supplies CDR1 SGHRS and CDR2 YFSETQ.